These 25 T cell receptor beta chains share one sample of origin, sequenced in a study of blood T cells in healthy people across ages. For the second PCR, which ran for about 7 to 12 cycles, a sample-barcoded 5' primer and a J-beta primer mix were used. TCRdb independently ran MiXCR on the 5' RACE reads; one entry per CDR3 protein. The sample carries over a million distinct CDR3 sequences, approximately 59% recorded once. The sequencing sample was made of blood. These receptor sequences come from a man younger than 35 in good health.

This clonotype came up once. The chain links TRBV4-2 to TRBJ1-2, with D uncertain. Germline loops: CDR1 LGHNA, CDR2 YNFKEQ. The CDR3 consists of 16 residues. V lost 0 bases to trimming and J lost 4 bases, with 15 bases between them. The CDR3 is CASSQDLGGPPYGYTF. CDR3 bases: TGTGCCAGCAGCCAAGATTTGGGAGGGCCCCCCTATGGCTACACCTTC.

Here the CDR3 DNA reads TGTGCCACCAGTGAGTTGGGGAAAAACATTCAGTACTTC. Amino acids: CATSELGKNIQYF. The rearrangement uses TRBV24-1 and TRBJ2-4; no reliable D call. The germline gives CDR1 KGHDR, CDR2 SFDVKD. The CDR3 is 13 amino acids. V was pared by 4 bases and J by 4 bases, with 7 bases between.

The chain carries TRBV7-9 and TRBJ2-5; perhaps TRBD2 as D (5 bases). CDR1 and CDR2 from the germline V gene are SEHNR and FQNEAQ (reference sequence). CDR3 size: 13 residues. The V and J ends lost 2 bases and 5 bases respectively, with 9 bases between them. CDR3 sequence: CASSLTRSETQYF. The CDR3 nucleotides are TGTGCCAGCAGCTTAACTAGGAGTGAGACCCAGTACTTC.

This clonotype was recorded a few times. This chain connects TRBV4-1 to TRBJ2-7; 10 bases map to TRBD2. The CDR3 covers 16 residues. Germline values: CDR1 MGHRA, CDR2 YSYEKL. J gave up 2 bases and V 0 bases, and 4 bases lay outside the gene matches. CDR3 loop: CASSQERLAGAYEQYF. The CDR3 nucleotides read TGCGCCAGCAGCCAAGAACGCCTAGCGGGAGCCTACGAGCAGTACTTC.

The chain uses TRBV6-5 and TRBJ2-7; D unclear. The CDR3 is 14 amino acids. Germline V gene sequence: CDR1 MNHEY, CDR2 SVGAGI. Trimming stripped 7 bases from V and 5 bases from J, with 18 bases between. The CDR3 DNA is TGTGCCAGCACTCCGGCAACGTACGCCGACGAGCAGTACTTC. This codes for CASTPATYADEQYF.

This clonotype was observed a handful of times. V is TRBV5-6 and J is TRBJ2-5; D not resolved. This CDR3 comprises 13 residues. Germline lookup yields CDR1 SGHDT and CDR2 YYEEEE. The V gene lost 2 bases and the J gene lost 1 base, with 6 bases spanning the gap. The CDR3: CASSFYSQETQYF. CDR3 nucleotide sequence: TGTGCCAGCAGCTTTTATTCCCAAGAGACCCAGTACTTC.

The chain recombines TRBV5-1 with TRBJ1-2; tentative D call: TRBD1 (5 bases). Per the germline V gene, CDR1 is SGHRS and CDR2 is YFSETQ. The V and J ends lost 4 bases and 2 bases respectively, with 12 bases between them. The CDR3 covers 14 residues. The CDR3 nucleotides read TGCGCCAGCAGCGAGACGGGGCTAAACTATGGCTACACCTTC. Amino acids: CASSETGLNYGYTF.

The chain links TRBV7-2 to TRBJ2-5, with D unresolved. V was trimmed by 4 bases and J by 1 base, leaving 19 bases between them. Germline assignment: CDR1 SGHTA and CDR2 FQGNSA. This CDR3 has 17 amino acids. Here the CDR3 reads CASSSYSLHGPQETQYF. The CDR3 bases are TGTGCCAGCAGCTCTTACTCCCTTCATGGGCCCCAAGAGACCCAGTACTTC.

In DNA, the CDR3 is TGCAGTGCTAGAGACAGGGGAGTAACCACCGGGGAGCTGTTTTTT. Its protein is CSARDRGVTTGELFF. This chain connects TRBV20-1 to TRBJ2-2; D is perhaps TRBD1 (6 bases). Trimming took off 0 bases at V and 4 bases at J, with 12 bases between the two ends. This CDR3 is built from 15 residues. CDR1 is DFQATT and CDR2 is SNEGSKA in the germline V gene (reference sequence).

The rearrangement joins TRBV5-1 to TRBJ2-1, with 9 bases that match TRBD2. The J call is uncertain, as TRBJ2-7 better fits the DNA end. This CDR3 comprises 17 residues. Germline CDR1 is SGHRS and CDR2 is YFSETQ. The CDR3 coding sequence is TGCGCCAGCAGCCCTAGGTCGGCGGGGGGGATGTACAATGAGCAGTACTTC. Amino acid sequence: CASSPRSAGGMYNEQYF.

The chain recombines TRBV4-3 with TRBJ1-4; 9 nucleotides align to TRBD1. V dropped 1 base and J dropped 4; count of bases not matched to a gene: 1. In germline, CDR1 is LGHNA, CDR2 YSLEER. The CDR3 is 15 residues long. CDR3 coding DNA: TGCGCCAGCAGCCAAGGGGACAGGGATAATGAAAAACTGTTTTTT. It translates to CASSQGDRDNEKLFF.

The chain couples TRBV4-1 to TRBJ1-6; the D gene is possibly TRBD1 (5 bases). Trimming removed 0 bases from V and 13 bases from J, with 19 bases in between. Germline assignment: CDR1 MGHRA and CDR2 YSYEKL. This CDR3 spans 16 amino acids. The CDR3 loop reads CASSQDGRQSGSPLHF. CDR3 in DNA: TGCGCCAGCAGCCAAGACGGGCGACAGTCCGGATCGCCCCTCCACTTT.

The V and J genes are TRBV4-3 and TRBJ2-3; 9 bases are shared with TRBD1. Germline assignment: CDR1 LGHNA and CDR2 YSLEER. This CDR3 has 17 amino acids. V was pared by 2 bases and J by 7 bases, with 13 bases of the junction left unmatched. CDR3: CASSQPNPGTGRHTQYF. In nucleotides, the CDR3 is TGCGCCAGCAGCCAACCGAATCCAGGGACAGGGAGGCATACGCAGTATTTT.

This chain joins TRBV7-2 and TRBJ2-7; the D call may be TRBD1 or TRBD2 (6 bases each). Germline CDR1 reads SGHTA; CDR2 reads FQGNSA. This CDR3 has 18 amino acids. V was cut by 4 bases and J by 1 base, with 23 bases left in between. CDR3 DNA: TGTGCCAGCAGCTACGGGGTCCCGGGGGCCCACCTTTCCTACGAGCAGTACTTC. Protein sequence: CASSYGVPGAHLSYEQYF.

V is TRBV29-1 and J is TRBJ2-4; 9 positions match TRBD1. The DNA end lines up better with TRBJ2-7; the J call may be wrong. The CDR3 extends over 15 amino acids. Germline CDR1 and CDR2: SQVTM and ANQGSEA. The CDR3 DNA sequence: TGCAGCGTTGAGTTACCCGGGACAGGGTTCTACGAGCAGTACTTC. It specifies CSVELPGTGFYEQYF.

This clonotype has a count of ten or more. The rearrangement uses TRBV4-2 and TRBJ2-7, with a weak D call TRBD1 (6 bases). The V gene's germline CDR1 is LGHNA and CDR2 YNFKEQ. V lost 0 bases and J lost 3, with 9 bases in between. CDR3 length equals 14 residues. For the CDR3, the DNA is TGTGCCAGCAGCCAAGATACGGACAGCTACGAGCAGTACTTC. Amino acids: CASSQDTDSYEQYF.

This clonotype was recorded many times. The junction departs from the called germline gene at one end, perhaps through a read error. The genes are TRBV4-1 and TRBJ2-3; D remains unclear. Germline lookup yields CDR1 MGHRA and CDR2 YSYEKL. The CDR3 is made up of 14 amino acids. The CDR3 here is CASSQVGGTDTQYF. In DNA form, the CDR3 reads TGTGCCAGCAGCCAGGTAGGAGGCACAGATACGCAGTATTTT.

This clonotype was seen a few times. The CDR3 nucleotides are TGCAGTGCTAGAGCAGCGCAAGAGACCCAGTACTTC. The encoded protein is CSARAAQETQYF. The rearrangement joins TRBV20-1 to TRBJ2-5, with D hard to call. V lost 1 base, J lost 2 bases, and 5 bases lay in between. The CDR3 spans 12 residues. Germline V gene lookup returns CDR1 DFQATT and CDR2 SNEGSKA (reference sequence).

This rearrangement joins TRBV27 to TRBJ2-3; 9 bases align to TRBD2. With V trimmed by 3 bases and J by 7 bases, 5 bases remained unmatched. Germline V gene lookup returns CDR1 MNHEY and CDR2 SMNVEV (reference sequence). The CDR3 is 14 amino acids. CDR3 sequence reads: CASSLLAGPNTQYF. CDR3 bases: TGTGCCAGCAGTTTGCTAGCGGGGCCCAATACGCAGTATTTT.

This clonotype was counted once. The chain uses TRBV7-9 and TRBJ2-3; perhaps TRBD2 as D (6 bases). The V gene's germline CDR1 is SEHNR and CDR2 FQNEAQ (reference sequence). The length of the CDR3 is 12 residues. V dropped 5 bases and J dropped 7 bases, with 10 bases sitting between them. The CDR3 reads CASSREHYTQYF. CDR3 DNA sequence: TGTGCCAGCAGCCGGGAGCACTATACGCAGTATTTT.

This clonotype was observed a few times. The chain joins TRBV7-8 to TRBJ1-4; a weak D match, TRBD1 (5 bases). Per germline, CDR1 SGHVS and CDR2 FQNEAQ. This CDR3 has 14 residues. V gave up 5 bases and J gave up 2 bases, with 9 bases separating them. This CDR3 reads CASSRGRTNEKLFF. CDR3 coding DNA: TGTGCCAGCAGCCGGGGACGGACTAATGAAAAACTGTTTTTT.

V gene TRBV27 combines with J gene TRBJ2-7; 7 nucleotides agree with TRBD1. J gave up 4 bases and V 5 bases, and 8 bases lay outside the gene matches. The CDR3 is made up of 14 amino acids. The V gene's germline CDR1 is MNHEY and CDR2 SMNVEV (reference sequence). CDR3 in DNA: TGTGCCAGCAGTAGACAGGGCCTAATGTACGAGCAGTACTTC. Translating gives CASSRQGLMYEQYF.

CDR3 nucleotide sequence: TGTGCCAGCAGTTTTCTATTCGGGGGTCCGCGCACTGAAGCTTTCTTT. It specifies CASSFLFGGPRTEAFF. This sequence joins TRBV27 and TRBJ1-1, with a weak D call TRBD1 (5 bases). This CDR3 region has 16 residues. V shed 3 bases and J shed 4 bases, with 18 bases lying between them. Germline V gene lookup returns CDR1 MNHEY and CDR2 SMNVEV (reference sequence).

The chain joins TRBV4-1 to TRBJ2-5; 11 positions match TRBD2. This CDR3 spans 15 amino acids. The ends lost 2 bases at V and 11 bases at J; junction bases unmatched: 10. The V gene's germline CDR1 is MGHRA and CDR2 YSYEKL. The CDR3 bases are TGCGCCAGCAGCCAACTAGCGGGAGGCCTCAATGAGCAGTACTTC. This encodes CASSQLAGGLNEQYF.

V usage is TRBV7-6 and J usage is TRBJ1-1; TRBD1 agrees at 8 bases. The germline V gene has CDR1 SGHVS and CDR2 FNYEAQ. The CDR3 consists of 12 residues. The ends lost 3 bases at V and 8 bases at J; junction bases unmatched: 2. CDR3 residues: CASSFQGAEAFF. The DNA of the CDR3 is TGTGCCAGCAGCTTCCAGGGGGCGGAAGCTTTCTTT. Drawing the rest from reference TRBV7-6 and TRBJ1-1, the complete variable domain is GAGVSQSPRYKVTKRGQDVALRCDPISGHVSLYWYRQALGQGPEFLTYFNYEAQQDKSGLPNDRFSAERPEGSISTLTIQRTEQRDSAMYRCASSFQGAEAFFGQGTRLTVV.